This record looks at one T cell receptor beta chain sequence and its context. Researchers made TCR cDNA using 5'RACE template switching, and this step added a universal primer site and UMIs. A single record per CDR3 protein comes from TCRdb applying MiXCR to the 5' RACE reads. Here the sample spans roughly 400,000 distinct CDR3 sequences, around 19% being singletons. The data were taken from a study of T cells after yellow fever vaccination. Germline V gives CDR1 MNHEY, CDR2 SMNVEV (reference sequence). The length of the CDR3 is 13 residues. The ends lost 2 bases at V and 12 bases at J; junction bases unmatched: 4.

The source was PBMCs, collected before the yellow fever booster vaccination. This TCR came from a man aged 18-30 years who received the YFV17D yellow fever vaccine. J is TRBJ1-4 and V is TRBV27; TRBD1 matches at 9 bases. The CDR3 sequence is CASSLGTGKELFF. The CDR3, as DNA: TGTGCCAGCAGTTTAGGGACAGGGAAGGAACTGTTTTTT.